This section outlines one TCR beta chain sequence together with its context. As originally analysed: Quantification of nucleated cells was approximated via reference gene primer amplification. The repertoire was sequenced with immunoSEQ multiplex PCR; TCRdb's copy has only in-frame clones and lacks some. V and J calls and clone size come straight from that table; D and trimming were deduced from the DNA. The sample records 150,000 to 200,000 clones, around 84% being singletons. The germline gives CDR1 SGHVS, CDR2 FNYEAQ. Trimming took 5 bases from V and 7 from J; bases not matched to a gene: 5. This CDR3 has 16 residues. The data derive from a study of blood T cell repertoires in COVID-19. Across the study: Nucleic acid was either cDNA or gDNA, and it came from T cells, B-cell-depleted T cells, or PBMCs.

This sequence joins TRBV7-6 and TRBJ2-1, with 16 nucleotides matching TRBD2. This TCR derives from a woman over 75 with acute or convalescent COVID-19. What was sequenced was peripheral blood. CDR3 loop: CASSPGTSGGANEQFF. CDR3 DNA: TGTGCCAGCAGCCCGGGGACTAGCGGGGGGGCAAATGAGCAGTTCTTC.